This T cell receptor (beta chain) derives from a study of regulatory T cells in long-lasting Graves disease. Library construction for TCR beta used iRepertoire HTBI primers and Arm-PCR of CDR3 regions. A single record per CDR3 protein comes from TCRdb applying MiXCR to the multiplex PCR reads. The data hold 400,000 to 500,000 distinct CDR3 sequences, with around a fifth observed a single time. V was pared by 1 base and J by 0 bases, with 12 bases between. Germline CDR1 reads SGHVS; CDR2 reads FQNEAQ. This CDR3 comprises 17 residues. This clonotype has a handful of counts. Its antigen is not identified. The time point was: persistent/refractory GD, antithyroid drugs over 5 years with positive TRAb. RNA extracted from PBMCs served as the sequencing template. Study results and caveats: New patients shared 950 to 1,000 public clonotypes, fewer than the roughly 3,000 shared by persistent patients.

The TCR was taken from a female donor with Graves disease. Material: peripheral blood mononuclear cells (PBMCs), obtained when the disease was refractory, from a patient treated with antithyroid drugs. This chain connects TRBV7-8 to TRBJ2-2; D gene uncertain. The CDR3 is CASSLELTPSNTGELFF. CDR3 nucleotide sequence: TGTGCCAGCAGCTTAGAGTTAACACCCTCGAACACCGGGGAGCTGTTTTTT. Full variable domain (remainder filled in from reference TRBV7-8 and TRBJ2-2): GAGVSQSPRYKVAKRGQDVALRCDPISGHVSLFWYQQALGQGPEFLTYFQNEAQLDKSGLPSDRFFAERPEGSVSTLKIQRTQQEDSAVYLCASSLELTPSNTGELFFGEGSRLTVL.